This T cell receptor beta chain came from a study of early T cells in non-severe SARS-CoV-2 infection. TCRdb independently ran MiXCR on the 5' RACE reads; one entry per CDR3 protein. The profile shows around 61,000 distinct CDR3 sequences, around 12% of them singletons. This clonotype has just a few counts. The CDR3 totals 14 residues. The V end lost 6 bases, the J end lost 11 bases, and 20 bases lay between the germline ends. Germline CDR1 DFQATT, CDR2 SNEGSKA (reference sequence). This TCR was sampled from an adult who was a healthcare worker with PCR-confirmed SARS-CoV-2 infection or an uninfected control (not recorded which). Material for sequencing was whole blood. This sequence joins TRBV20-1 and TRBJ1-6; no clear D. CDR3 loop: CSARGQALGAPLHF. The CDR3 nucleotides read TGCAGTGCCCGAGGGCAGGCGCTTGGGGCACCCCTCCACTTT.